One TCR beta chain is described in this entry. Its specificity is not known. The record originates from a study of a mutant IDH1 vaccine in newly diagnosed glioma. About the study: During weeks 1, 3, 5, 7, 11, 15, 19 and 23, patients received eight vaccinations.

Trimming at V came to 6 bases and at J to 11 bases, leaving 16 bases not matched to a gene. Germline values: CDR1 SGHVS, CDR2 FQNEAQ. The CDR3 is made up of 15 amino acids. The time point is: week 23, last vaccination. Mutant IDH1 20-mer peptide, at 300 ug, made up each vaccine dose, with topical imiquimod. Donors' newly diagnosed IDH1-mutant WHO grade 3 or 4 astrocytomas lacked nuclear ATRX. Data came from immunoSEQ multiplex PCR; TCRdb stores just in-frame clones and leaves some out. The sample holds some 40,000 clones, more than 80% seen once. This clonotype originated in a middle-aged man with glioma. The source material was PBMCs, sampled from a glioma patient whose treatment included an IDH1 peptide vaccine. The V call is TRBV7-8, the J call TRBJ2-5; 9 nucleotides line up with TRBD1. CDR3 DNA sequence: TGTGCCAGCAGTCAAGCCGGGACAGGGATCGGGGAGCAGTACTTC. Its protein is CASSQAGTGIGEQYF.